The rows below give T cell receptor beta chains drawn from one sample of a study of Graves' ophthalmopathy and Graves' hyperthyroidism. TCRdb recomputed calls from the multiplex PCR reads with MiXCR, one row per CDR3 protein. The sample yields around 660,000 distinct CDR3 sequences, roughly two fifths seen once. The material sequenced was peripheral blood. The receptors here all came from an adult man with Graves' ophthalmopathy. Each CDR3 is given with its conserved first and last residue. The D gene is left open where the match is weak. The size field is filled for only some rows; it gives once, few, many or a size class.

v_call	j_call	clone_size	d_call	cdr3_aa	cdr3_nt
TRBV12-3/TRBV12-4	TRBJ2-3	NA	TRBD1	CASSPGQGHTDTQYF	TGTGCCAGCAGTCCAGGACAGGGCCACACAGATACGCAGTATTTT
TRBV10-3	TRBJ2-2	NA	TRBD2	CATTSGPTNTGELFF	TGTGCCACCACTAGCGGACCGACGAACACCGGGGAGCTGTTTTTT
TRBV14	TRBJ2-7	few	TRBD2	CASSQTMAGAGHEQYF	TGTGCCAGCAGCCAAACTATGGCGGGAGCGGGGCACGAGCAGTACTTC
TRBV20-1	TRBJ2-7	many	NA	CSARAAYSYEQYF	TGCAGTGCTAGAGCCGCTTACTCCTACGAGCAGTACTTC
TRBV20-1	TRBJ2-7	many	NA	CSARDYTYEQYF	TGCAGTGCTAGGGACTACACCTACGAGCAGTACTTC
TRBV20-1	TRBJ1-1	many	NA	CSASTPGNTEAFF	TGCAGTGCTAGTACACCGGGGAACACTGAAGCTTTCTTT
TRBV15	TRBJ2-3	few	NA	CATSRPPTDTQYF	TGTGCCACCAGCCGACCCCCCACAGATACGCAGTATTTT
TRBV9	TRBJ1-1	many	TRBD1	CASSVGGTENMNTEAFF	TGTGCCAGCAGCGTAGGGGGGACAGAGAACATGAACACTGAAGCTTTCTTT
TRBV29-1	TRBJ1-1	NA	NA	CSVGVGALNTEAFF	TGCAGCGTCGGGGTGGGGGCCCTGAACACTGAAGCTTTCTTT
TRBV19	TRBJ1-2	NA	NA	CASSTLAGLSGYTF	TGTGCCAGTAGTACCCTGGCCGGTCTCTCTGGCTACACCTTC
TRBV12-3/TRBV12-4	TRBJ2-5	NA	NA	CASSLRRGGGRETQYF	TGTGCCAGCAGTTTACGAAGGGGGGGCGGTCGGGAGACCCAGTACTTC
TRBV24-1	TRBJ2-5	many	NA	CATSDPRQVQETQYF	TGTGCCACCAGTGACCCCCGGCAGGTTCAAGAGACCCAGTACTTC
TRBV10-3	TRBJ2-7	many	TRBD1	CASSRDRVEQYF	TGTGCCAGCAGCCGAGACAGGGTCGAGCAGTACTTC
TRBV7-2	TRBJ2-5	many	TRBD2	CASSPQASSGRHQETQYF	TGTGCCAGCAGCCCACAAGCCTCAAGCGGGAGGCACCAAGAGACCCAGTACTTC
TRBV15	TRBJ1-4	many	NA	CATSRDRGVGDNEKLFF	TGTGCCACCAGCAGAGATCGGGGGGTCGGCGATAATGAAAAACTGTTTTTT
TRBV4-2	TRBJ2-2	many	TRBD1	CASSQGDRNTGELFF	TGTGCCAGCAGCCAGGGGGACAGGAACACCGGGGAGCTGTTTTTT
TRBV6-1	TRBJ2-7	few	TRBD1	CASSEGTGRSEQYF	TGTGCCAGCAGTGAAGGGACAGGGCGTTCCGAGCAGTACTTC
TRBV15	TRBJ1-2	NA	NA	CATSSTQAYGYTF	TGTGCCACCAGCAGCACCCAAGCCTATGGCTACACCTTC
TRBV7-9	TRBJ2-7	NA	NA	CASSLSAGGFNEQYF	TGTGCCAGCAGCCTTAGCGCAGGGGGGTTCAACGAGCAGTACTTC
TRBV6-6	TRBJ2-7	NA	TRBD2	CASSYSPSGYEQYF	TGTGCCAGCAGTTACTCCCCTAGCGGCTACGAGCAGTACTTC
TRBV15	TRBJ1-1	NA	NA	CATSREIWRAFF	TGTGCCACCAGCAGAGAGATTTGGAGGGCTTTCTTT
TRBV30	TRBJ2-2	NA	NA	CASTDLGDGELFF	TGTGCCTCGACCGATTTAGGGGACGGGGAGCTGTTTTTT
TRBV7-9	TRBJ1-1	many	NA	CASSNNRLGAFF	TGTGCCAGCAGCAACAACAGGTTGGGAGCTTTCTTT
TRBV12-3/TRBV12-4	TRBJ1-2	NA	NA	CASSLPGTYGYTF	TGTGCCAGCAGTTTACCGGGGACCTATGGCTACACCTTC
TRBV27	TRBJ1-5	few	TRBD1	CASSFGAGGGNQPQHF	TGTGCCAGCAGTTTTGGGGCAGGGGGTGGCAATCAGCCCCAGCATTTT